The sequence of this T cell receptor (beta chain) was determined in a study of OX40 agonist ivuxolimab in advanced cancers. Study-wide results and caveats: Low normalized T-cell clonal expansion also characterized some of the nonresponders.

The repertoire was sequenced with immunoSEQ multiplex PCR; TCRdb's copy has only in-frame clones and lacks some. The sample consists of 71,000 or so clones, 70% to 90% of them appearing once. Turning to this clone: Antigen specificity is unknown.

The CDR3 has 14 residues. The germline gives CDR1 SGHTS, CDR2 YDEGEE. Trimming took off 4 bases at V and 4 bases at J, with 15 bases between the two ends. Sequenced material: CD4+ or CD8+ T cells sorted from blood, taken in a trial of the OX40 agonist ivuxolimab. This sequence was found in an adult with an advanced solid tumor such as melanoma, head and neck, liver or kidney cancer. The chain employs TRBV5-8 and TRBJ2-7, with a possible D match to TRBD1 (6 bases). The chain's CDR3 is CASSPHRASYEQYV. DNA of the CDR3: TGTGCCAGCAGCCCACACAGGGCAAGTTACGAGCAGTACGTC.